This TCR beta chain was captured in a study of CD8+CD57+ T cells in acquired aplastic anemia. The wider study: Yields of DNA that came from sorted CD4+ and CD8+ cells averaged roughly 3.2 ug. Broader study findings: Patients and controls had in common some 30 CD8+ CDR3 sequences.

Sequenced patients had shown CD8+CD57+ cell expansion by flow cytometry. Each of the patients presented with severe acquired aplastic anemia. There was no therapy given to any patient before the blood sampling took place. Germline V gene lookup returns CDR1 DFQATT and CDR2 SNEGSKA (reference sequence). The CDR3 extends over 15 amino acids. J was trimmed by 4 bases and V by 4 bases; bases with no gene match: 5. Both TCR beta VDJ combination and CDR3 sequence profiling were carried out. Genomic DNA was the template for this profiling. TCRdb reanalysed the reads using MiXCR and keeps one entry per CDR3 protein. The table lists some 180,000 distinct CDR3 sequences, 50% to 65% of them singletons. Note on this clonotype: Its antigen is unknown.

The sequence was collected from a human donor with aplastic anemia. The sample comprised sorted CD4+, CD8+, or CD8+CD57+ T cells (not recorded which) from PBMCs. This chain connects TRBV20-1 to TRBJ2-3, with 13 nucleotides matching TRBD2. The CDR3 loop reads CSATGTSGDADTQYF. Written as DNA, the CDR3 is TGCAGTGCTACGGGGACTAGCGGGGACGCAGATACGCAGTATTTT.